The entry below gives a single T cell receptor beta chain sequence along with its context. Its antigen is unknown. No quality values exist for individual bases; no much larger clone is one base distant. Whole blood was collected in K2EDTA tubes by collaborating institutions according to the institutions' own protocols. For TCRbeta analysis, collaborators shipped samples as frozen whole blood, isolated PBMCs, or DNA extracted from either of those sample types. The immunoSEQ Assay, a bias-controlled multiplex PCR, was used to amplify TCRbeta CDR3 regions from genomic DNA. In the authors' own workflow: Nucleated cell counts per sample were estimated from amplification of reference gene primers within the assay. Sequence reads were collapsed and filtered to measure the absolute abundance of every unique TCRbeta CDR3 rearrangement. For each sample, productive Simpson clonality was calculated by taking the square root of Simpson's diversity index across productive rearrangements. Here the immuneACCESS table is served through TCRdb, limited to in-frame sequences with V and J called. Missing clones are a known gap in these copies; in checked studies unresolved V genes cover under half, and the rest lacks a known reason. The V and J calls and clone size were taken over from that table, and D and trimming were inferred from the DNA. For this sample there are some 130,000 clones; roughly four fifths appear just once. 13% of the sample belongs to the ten largest clones.

This sample stems from a study of blood T cell repertoires in COVID-19 (dated by TCRdb to 2020 to 2022). Regarding the complete study: Collaborator samples came from the United States, Italy and Spain and covered acute and convalescent phases of COVID-19. The material from the prospective study consisted of cDNA or gDNA derived from T cells, B-cell-depleted T cells, or PBMCs. Deeply sampled blood TCRbeta repertoires from subjects exposed to, actively infected with, or recovered from COVID-19 were included in the dataset. The repertoires were released in a freely available public database intended as a resource for research on the immune response to SARS-CoV-2. Samples came from the ongoing ImmuneRACE study (first 160 participants) plus 1,254 subjects from 6 global collaborators. Nearly every sample came with metadata listing a de-identified subject ID, COVID-19 status, age in years and sex. Where HLA class I and class II types were available, the types were taken from metadata supplied by the sample provider, not from assay-based typing.

Points the paper makes about the study in general: The quantity of clinical and demographic metadata differed by source and by participant and was supplied without curation.

The sample taken for sequencing was peripheral blood. This TCR was sampled from a man older than 75 with acute or convalescent COVID-19.

This receptor carries the CDR3 CASSQPRLAGNTIYF. The bases are TGTGCCAGCAGCCAGCCGAGGTTAGCTGGAAACACCATATATTTT. The chain is made from TRBV4-2 and TRBJ1-3; the D gene is unclear. Counted from cysteine to phenylalanine, this CDR3 has 15 amino acids. Only the CDR3 DNA is retained, 45 bases long and in frame from the first base. At the junction V is shortened by 3 bases and J by 2 bases, with 11 bases in between. CDR1 LGHNA and CDR2 YNFKEQ are derived from the germline V gene.